Sequencing of this TCR beta chain was carried out in a study of blood T cells in healthy people across ages (dated by TCRdb to between 2015 and 2016). A note on the overall study: Template switching captured roughly one uniquely barcoded TCR beta cDNA molecule per two T cells in model experiments. The study analyzed two additional independent replicas of 1 million unique cDNA reads from the same blood draw for two donors, one aged 18 to 30 and one aged 80 or older. Using deep sequencing normalized with unique cDNA molecular identifiers, the study measured how TCR beta repertoire diversity changes with age. Donors were grouped into four age groups: young (average approximately 15 years), middle-aged (39), aged (about 60) and long-lived (around 80). To avoid experimental bias, donors of different ages were distributed randomly across sequencing lanes. Overall results and qualifications from the work: As age increased, observed TCR beta diversity per million T cells dropped in a roughly linear way, and a significant reduction was already evident by age around 41. The CMV infection status of donors was not known, potentially confounding age-related changes in expanded clonotypes. Conclusive comparison of naive and antigen-experienced compartments was prevented by the profiling of bulk unsorted PBMCs. Estimates of total diversity based on one million sequenced T cells were regarded as lower bounds and as underestimates. Observed TCR beta diversity correlated strongly with the percentage of naive T cells measured by flow cytometry. The long-lived group showed more naive CD4+ T cells, fewer expanded clones and increased TCR diversity than the aged group, suggesting age selection.

Receptor amplification or capture employed 5' RACE. Sequencing instrument: Illumina HiSeq 2500. The second PCR ran for about 6 to 12 cycles and used a J-beta primer mix along with a sample-barcoded 5' primer. A unique molecular identifier was introduced onto each TCR beta cDNA molecule by a template-switch 5' adaptor carrying 12 random nucleotides. At least 2.5 million CDR3-containing paired-end reads were obtained from each sample. First-strand cDNA was synthesized from all RNA with the Mint cDNA synthesis kit, primed by a TRBC-specific oligonucleotide. After uracil-DNA glycosylase treatment, a first 18-cycle PCR used universal primers M1SS and BC2_uni_R on all cDNA. For the original study's pipeline: Each sample was normalized by randomly selecting 1 million high-quality reads, each carrying a distinct molecular identifier. Instead of being binned into consensus sequences, reads that shared molecular identifiers were thrown out. MiTCR, with a Q25 quality threshold and the strictest error-elimination algorithm, was used for CDR3 identification, clonotype clustering and error correction. A nonparametric unseen species model using Euler transformation provided a lower-bound estimate of total TCR beta diversity. TCRdb reanalyzed the raw reads on its own, using fastp at Q25 for trimming and MiXCR for clone calling, and kept in-frame beta chains. Entries that share a CDR3 protein sequence are merged under the most common genes and DNA. The V and J calls were not made by the authors but by TCRdb's processing. A total of over a million distinct CDR3 sequences appear in this sample, roughly 40% of them only once. The ten most abundant clones make up less than 8% of the sample.

Points on this clonotype: What antigen it recognizes has not been identified. The junction does not match germline at one end; this may be a read error.

Systemically healthy Caucasian individuals from Russia, 39 in total and aged roughly 6 to 100 years, were included as donors. Around 9.8 milliliters of peripheral blood were collected from each donor into EDTA-treated Vacutainer tubes. Ficoll-Paque density-gradient centrifugation was used to isolate PBMCs, with at least 7 million obtained per sample. Trizol reagent was used to extract total RNA from the PBMCs, yielding at least 5.5 micrograms per sample. For every donor, flow cytometry on a PBMC aliquot measured the percentage of naive CD45RAhigh/CD27high T cells. From cysteine to phenylalanine, the CDR3 is 15 amino acids long. The retained sequence is limited to the CDR3, 45 bases, with the frame set at the first base. As encoded in the germline V gene, CDR1 is MGHRA while CDR2 is YSYEKL.

Sequenced sample: blood. The V and J segments used are TRBV4-1 and TRBJ2-3, and 8 junction bases match TRBD2. This receptor was obtained from a woman between 18 and 29 years old in good health. The CDR3 reads as follows: CASSQKTSGTDTRYF. The DNA reads as follows: TGCGCCAGCAGCCAAAAAACTAGCGGCACAGATACGCGGTATTTT.